The rows below give T cell receptor beta chains drawn from one sample of a study of patients and donors after allogeneic stem cell transplantation. TCRdb passed the RT-PCR reads through MiXCR, listing each CDR3 protein once. Seen here are around 240,000 distinct CDR3 sequences, over 12% observed once, and the top ten hold about 9.9%. The sequenced material came from blood, either unsorted or a sorted T cell fraction (not recorded which). These receptors came from a human donor who was either an allogeneic HSCT recipient or a stem cell or donor lymphocyte infusion donor (not recorded which). It is not recorded whose cells these are; they may come from a transplant donor. The CDR3 runs from the conserved cysteine through the conserved F or W. The order of the fields is V gene, J gene, CDR3 protein.

>TRBV10-3|TRBJ2-7
CAISEQREQYF
>TRBV3-1|TRBJ1-5
CASSQDSGGGQPQHF
>TRBV19|TRBJ2-7
CASSADGPYEQYF
>TRBV7-2|TRBJ2-5
CASSSEHSGAQETQYF
>TRBV12-3/TRBV12-4|TRBJ2-7
CASSLAPDRAAYEQYF
>TRBV6-2/TRBV6-3|TRBJ2-7
CATLGDLSYEQYF
>TRBV20-1|TRBJ2-5
CSASATGTGWGTQYF
>TRBV20-1|TRBJ2-3
CSARVHQDTQYF
>TRBV6-1|TRBJ1-5
CASDRGMVANQPQHF
>TRBV3-1|TRBJ2-7
CASSQAPGTRGTEQYF
>TRBV12-5|TRBJ1-2
CASGLSPGSYTF
>TRBV11-3|TRBJ2-1
CASSKQGDLYNEQFF
>TRBV6-1|TRBJ2-5
CASAVGEETQYF
>TRBV7-2|TRBJ1-2
CASSRTGQGYYGYTF
>TRBV5-6|TRBJ2-1
CASSVGRQFSYNEQFF
>TRBV7-2|TRBJ2-2
CASSLVPQYTGELFF
>TRBV20-1|TRBJ1-2
CSAPPGTGFGYTF
>TRBV2|TRBJ2-5
CASNKGSLQETQYF
>TRBV5-6|TRBJ2-1
CASSAGTETYNEQFF
>TRBV5-6|TRBJ2-2
CASSLTGVNTGELFF
>TRBV6-4|TRBJ2-1
CASSEGTGPHNEQFF
>TRBV4-1|TRBJ2-5
CASSQEEGLAQETQYF
>TRBV12-3/TRBV12-4|TRBJ1-1
CASTLRGGGTEAFF
>TRBV30|TRBJ2-5
CAWSVPNSETQYF
>TRBV12-3/TRBV12-4|TRBJ1-5
CASSAAGGREPQHF
>TRBV7-9|TRBJ2-5
CASGRAGGRETQYF
>TRBV6-5|TRBJ2-3
CASSYSGLAGGTDTQYF
>TRBV20-1|TRBJ1-5
CSARFRTGVNQPQHF
>TRBV9|TRBJ2-7
CASSVRAQTYEQYF
>TRBV5-1|TRBJ2-1
CASSLGGGGPSSYNEQFF
>TRBV7-2|TRBJ2-1
CASSPTPLSYNEQFF
>TRBV7-3|TRBJ2-1
CASSVTSRSYNEQFF
>TRBV20-1|TRBJ2-1
CSARDLGGPRQFF
>TRBV20-1|TRBJ2-1
CSADPSGRIHNEQFF
>TRBV20-1|TRBJ2-1
CSARRYRGRGDEQFF
>TRBV12-3/TRBV12-4|TRBJ2-3
CASSLALTSDTQYF
>TRBV7-9|TRBJ2-7
CASSAGTPSSYEQYF
>TRBV29-1|TRBJ2-1
CSVVFLFSYNEQFF
>TRBV5-8|TRBJ1-5
CASSFGVRNQPQHF
>TRBV11-2|TRBJ1-1
CASSSRTANTEAFF
>TRBV5-1|TRBJ1-2
CASSLVRDRYTF
>TRBV9|TRBJ2-5
CASSPRTHQETQYF
>TRBV20-1|TRBJ1-1
CSASDPSRANTEAFF
>TRBV24-1|TRBJ2-6
CATQPGGANVLTF
>TRBV10-3|TRBJ1-2
CAISGQENYGYTF
>TRBV27|TRBJ1-6
CASSLGYSPLHF
>TRBV19|TRBJ1-4
CASSISGNEKLFF
>TRBV9|TRBJ2-2
CASSRGPLQPIPGELFF
>TRBV5-1|TRBJ2-5
CASSLLFGIGETQYF
>TRBV29-1|TRBJ2-7
CSYGTGGRNEQYF
>TRBV6-5|TRBJ2-7
CASRRDNYEQYF
>TRBV7-9|TRBJ2-7
CASSQESYEQYF